This TCR beta chain comes out of a study of blood T cell repertoires in COVID-19. Study as a whole: PBMCs, B-cell-depleted T cells, or T cells were the source of the cDNA or gDNA that made up the material.

Original analysis: Amplification of reference gene primers provided the estimated nucleated cell counts. Only in-frame clones appear in the TCRdb table, and some are missing; sequencing was by immunoSEQ multiplex PCR. V and J calls and clone size are given by that table; D and trimming were obtained from the DNA. The table lists 200,000 to 300,000 clones, 85% to 90% of them singletons. Seattle-derived patients entered the study during active infection and were followed longitudinally. CDR3 length: 17 amino acids. V was clipped by 1 base and J by 4 bases; unmatched bases: 7. Germline CDR1 and CDR2: LGHNA and YSLEER.

The sample was peripheral blood. This chain joins TRBV4-3 and TRBJ2-3; TRBD2 matches 11 bases. This sequence originates from a woman aged 55-69 years with COVID-19, enrolled during active disease. This chain's CDR3 is CASSQGETSGISDTQYF. For the CDR3, the DNA is TGCGCCAGCAGCCAAGGGGAGACTAGCGGGATTTCAGATACGCAGTATTTT.